The next 13 T cell receptor beta chains were all read from a single sample in a study of blood T cell dynamics during melanoma immunotherapy. Only in-frame clones appear in the TCRdb table, and some are missing; sequencing was by immunoSEQ multiplex PCR. This sample has 1,400 or so clones, with about 70% found just once. Specified time point: pre-treatment baseline. This material consisted of central memory CD8+ T cells from blood, taken from a patient treated with checkpoint blockade. The receptors derive from a human donor with melanoma.

The chain employs TRBV27 and TRBJ2-7, with 8 bases fitting TRBD1. The CDR3 is 14 amino acids. The trim removed 5 bases at V and 4 bases at J, leaving 7 bases unmatched. Germline lookup yields CDR1 MNHEY and CDR2 SMNVEV (reference sequence). The CDR3 loop is CASSARTGFYEQYF. As DNA, the CDR3 is TGTGCCAGCAGTGCCCGGACAGGGTTTTACGAGCAGTACTTC.

The V gene is TRBV9, the J gene TRBJ2-3, with 11 nucleotides matching TRBD2. The V gene end was trimmed by 3 bases and the J gene end by 2 bases; junction bases not matched to a gene: 5. The CDR3 extends over 16 amino acids. The germline V gene encodes CDR1 SGDLS and CDR2 YYNGEE. CDR3 bases: TGTGCCAGCAGCGGCGGGACTAGCGGACTCACAGATACGCAGTATTTT. This sequence encodes CASSGGTSGLTDTQYF.

V is TRBV28 and J is TRBJ2-5, with 13 bases lining up with TRBD2. The CDR3 consists of 15 residues. J lost 5 bases, V lost 6 bases, and 6 bases had no gene match. Germline CDR1 MDHEN, CDR2 SYDVKM. CDR3 amino acids: CASSSPGLAGETQYF. In DNA form, the CDR3 reads TGTGCCAGCAGCTCACCGGGACTAGCGGGGGAGACCCAGTACTTC.

V and J are TRBV7-8 and TRBJ2-1; D perhaps matches TRBD2 (5 bases). Per germline, CDR1 SGHVS and CDR2 FQNEAQ. The ends were cut back, 5 bases at V and 8 bases at J, with 10 bases in the middle. The CDR3 is 12 residues long. The CDR3 sequence: CASSLREHEQFF. The CDR3, as DNA: TGTGCCAGCAGCCTCCGGGAACATGAGCAGTTCTTC.

The V call is TRBV7-7, the J call TRBJ2-6; D unclear. Germline V lookup: CDR1 SSHAT, CDR2 FNYEAQ (reference sequence). V gave up 5 bases and J gave up 5 bases, with 22 bases separating them. The CDR3 totals 18 residues. The CDR3 protein is CASSKTAVPQSRANVLTF. The CDR3 DNA follows: TGTGCCAGCAGCAAAACAGCAGTGCCACAAAGTCGGGCCAACGTCCTGACTTTC.

V usage is TRBV9 and J usage is TRBJ1-2; 12 bases line up with TRBD1. The CDR3 is 15 residues long. Unmatched junction bases numbered 8, after V lost 4 bases and J lost 7 bases. Germline CDR1 and CDR2: SGDLS and YYNGEE. CDR3 sequence (DNA): TGTGCCAGCAGCACCCCGGGACAGGGGGCCTTTGGCTACACCTTC. This sequence encodes CASSTPGQGAFGYTF.

The V and J genes are TRBV15 and TRBJ2-3; TRBD1 is a possible D gene (5 bases). Germline V gives CDR1 LNHNV, CDR2 YYDKDF (reference sequence). The V and J ends lost 5 bases and 3 bases respectively, with 9 bases between them. The CDR3 spans 13 residues. Here the CDR3 DNA reads TGTGCCACCAGCTCTAGACAGACAGATACGCAGTATTTT. This codes for CATSSRQTDTQYF. Full variable domain (remainder filled in from reference TRBV15 and TRBJ2-3): DAMVIQNPRYQVTQFGKPVTLSCSQTLNHNVMYWYQQKSSQAPKLLFHYYDKDFNNEADTPDNFQSRRPNTSFCFLDIRSPGLGDTAMYLCATSSRQTDTQYFGPGTRLTVL.

V gene TRBV6-1 combines with J gene TRBJ2-1; TRBD2 matches at 11 bases. V dropped 6 bases and J dropped 6; count of bases not matched to a gene: 7. The CDR3 has 15 amino acids. The germline V gene encodes CDR1 MNHNS and CDR2 SASEGT. As DNA, the CDR3 is TGTGCCAGCAGGGACCTAGCGGGAGGAGCCAATGAGCAGTTCTTC. Protein sequence: CASRDLAGGANEQFF.

The chain employs TRBV14 and TRBJ1-4; a possible D gene is TRBD1 (5 bases). The ends were cut back, 0 bases at V and 5 bases at J, with 13 bases in the middle. CDR1 and CDR2 from the germline V gene are SGHDN and FVKESK. The CDR3 spans 16 residues. The CDR3 DNA sequence: TGTGCCAGCAGCCAAGAGGCCGGGGGGACGAATGAAAAACTGTTTTTT. Translating it yields CASSQEAGGTNEKLFF.

CDR3 region: CASRTCYKVHNEKLFF. The CDR3 region has the DNA TGTGCCAGCAGGACATGCTACAAGGTGCATAATGAAAAACTGTTTTTT. The chain couples TRBV21-1 to TRBJ1-4; TRBD1 was called by the table and not checked on the DNA. TRBV21-1 represents a pseudogene. CDR3 length: 16 residues.

This clone has a handful of counts. This sequence joins TRBV12-5 and TRBJ2-7; 9 bases fit TRBD1. Germline assignment: CDR1 LGHNT and CDR2 FRNRAP. The V segment lost 6 bases and the J segment 3 bases; nucleotides outside the gene matches: 9. The CDR3 length is 15 residues. The CDR3 loop reads CASGRGQGVSYEQYF. DNA of the CDR3: TGTGCTAGTGGCCGGGGACAGGGTGTGAGCTACGAGCAGTACTTC. Full variable domain (rest looked up from reference TRBV12-5 and TRBJ2-7): DARVTQTPRHKVTEMGQEVTMRCQPILGHNTVFWYRQTMMQGLELLAYFRNRAPLDDSGMPKDRFSAEMPDATLATLKIQPSEPRDSAVYFCASGRGQGVSYEQYFGPGTRLTVT.

V gene TRBV19 combines with J gene TRBJ2-1, with 7 bases matching TRBD2. CDR1 LNHDA and CDR2 SQIVND come from the germline V gene (reference sequence). This CDR3 is built from 16 residues. The trim removed 2 bases at V and 4 bases at J, leaving 8 bases unmatched. CDR3 in DNA: TGTGCCAGTAGTATATCGGGGGGACTCGCATACAATGAGCAGTTCTTC. This translates into CASSISGGLAYNEQFF. The variable domain in full, with the rest retrieved from reference TRBV19 and TRBJ2-1, is DGGITQSPKYLFRKEGQNVTLSCEQNLNHDAMYWYRQDPGQGLRLIYYSQIVNDFQKGDIAEGYSVSREKKESFPLTVTSAQKNPTAFYLCASSISGGLAYNEQFFGPGTRLTVL.

This CDR3 reads CASSPTGGAGQPQHF. The CDR3 bases are TGTGCCAGCAGCCCGACAGGGGGCGCGGGTCAGCCCCAGCATTTT. This chain uses TRBV25-1 with TRBJ1-5, with 10 bases aligning to TRBD1. CDR1 MGHDK and CDR2 SYGVNS come from the germline V gene. The ends lost 6 bases at V and 6 bases at J; junction bases unmatched: 8. There are 15 residues in the CDR3.